A single sample is the source of the 29 T cell receptor beta chains below, sequenced in a study of blood T cell repertoires in COVID-19. The protocol was immunoSEQ multiplex PCR, while the TCRdb copy is restricted to in-frame clones and leaves out a portion. The table shows 150,000 to 200,000 clones, with about nine tenths occurring only once. The specimen was peripheral blood. All receptors derive from a woman in her sixties or seventies with acute or convalescent COVID-19.

This clone was seen once. The rearrangement joins TRBV5-1 to TRBJ1-1; 9 bases are a match to TRBD1. V lost 0 bases, J lost 4 bases, and 7 bases stayed unmatched. The CDR3 is made up of 16 amino acids. Germline V gene data show CDR1 as SGHRS and CDR2 as YFSETQ. DNA for the CDR3: TGCGCCAGCAGCTTGGTGGAGGGACAGGGTGGCACTGAAGCTTTCTTT. Its translation is CASSLVEGQGGTEAFF.

The gene calls are TRBV11-2 and TRBJ2-1, with a tentative D call TRBD1 (6 bases). This CDR3 is 15 amino acids long. V lost 5 bases to trimming and J lost 8 bases, with 19 bases between them. Germline loops: CDR1 SGHAT, CDR2 FQNNGV. The CDR3 coding sequence is TGTGCCAGCAGCGCCTGGGGGCCGATGGGAGATGAGCAGTTCTTC. Translation gives CASSAWGPMGDEQFF.

This chain joins TRBV19 and TRBJ1-2; D is possibly TRBD1 (6 bases). The germline CDR1 and CDR2 sequences are LNHDA and SQIVND (reference sequence). Deletions cut 6 bases from V and 2 bases from J, with 10 bases between. This CDR3 is 13 amino acids long. CDR3 protein: CASRPTGNYGYTF. The CDR3 DNA reads TGTGCCAGTAGGCCCACAGGGAACTATGGCTACACCTTC.

The chain carries TRBV28 and TRBJ2-1; 10 bases match TRBD2. Unmatched junction bases numbered 9, after V lost 4 bases and J lost 3 bases. This CDR3 comprises 17 residues. Germline V gene lookup returns CDR1 MDHEN and CDR2 SYDVKM. The CDR3 is CASSSSALAGVYNEQFF. The DNA of the CDR3 is TGTGCCAGCAGTTCATCCGCCCTAGCGGGAGTCTACAATGAGCAGTTCTTC.

This chain joins TRBV9 and TRBJ1-1; TRBD1 aligns across 7 bases. V lost 2 bases to trimming and J lost 8 bases; unmatched junction nucleotides: 3. The length of the CDR3 is 12 residues. Looked up from germline, CDR1 is SGDLS and CDR2 is YYNGEE. The CDR3 reads CASSVGTEEAFF. In DNA, the CDR3 is TGTGCCAGCAGCGTTGGGACAGAGGAAGCTTTCTTT.

The chain links TRBV27 to TRBJ1-1; tentative D call: TRBD1 (6 bases). The CDR3 has 12 amino acids. V was clipped by 8 bases and J by 8 bases, with 15 bases between them. CDR1 is MNHEY and CDR2 is SMNVEV in the germline V gene (reference sequence). The DNA of the CDR3 is TGTGCCAGCGGCAGTGACAGGACCGAAGCTTTCTTT. Encoded protein: CASGSDRTEAFF.

The chain uses TRBV4-2 and TRBJ2-1, with a possible D match to TRBD1 (5 bases). CDR1 and CDR2 from the germline V gene are LGHNA and YNFKEQ. The CDR3 sequence is 15 residues long. V was shortened by 0 bases and J by 7 bases, with 13 bases between the two germline ends. The CDR3: CASSQDEAGRNEQFF. In DNA, the CDR3 is TGTGCCAGCAGCCAAGATGAGGCAGGGCGGAATGAGCAGTTCTTC.

The chain is built from TRBV6-2 or TRBV6-3 and TRBJ2-3; 9 bases map to TRBD2. The CDR3 covers 18 residues. CDR1 MNHEY and CDR2 SVGEGT come from the germline V gene. After removal of 3 bases from V and 2 bases from J, the junction contained 12 bases not matched to a gene. The CDR3 spells CASSYRLTSGWDTDTQYF. In DNA form, the CDR3 reads TGTGCCAGCAGTTATCGGTTAACTAGCGGGTGGGACACAGATACGCAGTATTTT.

V gene TRBV19 combines with J gene TRBJ2-5, with a weak D call TRBD2 (6 bases). This CDR3 is 16 amino acids long. Trimming pared 3 bases from V and 2 bases from J, leaving 16 bases between. CDR1 and CDR2 from the germline V gene are LNHDA and SQIVND (reference sequence). This CDR3 reads CASSISGLAPQETQYF. The DNA of the CDR3 is TGTGCCAGTAGTATCTCTGGGCTAGCGCCACAAGAGACCCAGTACTTC.

The rearrangement links TRBV7-9 to TRBJ1-5; 7 bases are a match to TRBD1. Germline V CDR1 and CDR2: SEHNR, FQNEAQ (reference sequence). The length of the CDR3 is 15 residues. The V segment lost 3 bases and the J segment 2 bases; nucleotides outside the gene matches: 4. The CDR3: CASSLDRTGNQPQHF. For the CDR3, the DNA is TGTGCCAGCAGCTTGGACAGGACGGGCAATCAGCCCCAGCATTTT.

In its sample, this clone was seen a few times. This chain connects TRBV4-3 to TRBJ1-6, with D hard to call. V was trimmed by 0 bases and J by 6 bases, leaving 6 bases between them. The CDR3 extends over 14 amino acids. In germline, CDR1 is LGHNA, CDR2 YSLEER. This CDR3 is CASSQELLNSPLHF. The CDR3 DNA reads TGCGCCAGCAGCCAAGAGTTACTTAATTCACCCCTCCACTTT.

The table lists this clone with a few counts. V and J are TRBV2 and TRBJ2-7, with D uncertain. Between the trimmed V and J ends, which lost 7 bases and 6 bases, there was a span of 10 bases. CDR1 and CDR2 from the germline V gene are SNHLY and FYNNEI. The CDR3 has 11 residues. This chain's CDR3 is CASKQALEQYF. CDR3 DNA: TGTGCCAGCAAGCAGGCTCTCGAGCAGTACTTC.

As DNA, the CDR3 is TGTGCCAGCAGCTACGGGGGCGGGAGTGGAAACACCATATATTTT. This sequence encodes CASSYGGGSGNTIYF. The chain is built from TRBV9 and TRBJ1-3, with D possibly TRBD1 on 6 matching bases. CDR3 length equals 15 residues. CDR1 and CDR2 from the germline V gene are SGDLS and YYNGEE. V was trimmed by 4 bases and J by 3 bases, leaving 14 bases between them.

The chain is built from TRBV5-4 and TRBJ1-1, with D possibly being TRBD1 (5 bases). V lost 4 bases, J lost 10 bases, and 17 bases lay in between. Germline CDR1 and CDR2: SGHNT and YYREEE (reference sequence). The CDR3 runs 13 residues. The CDR3 reads CASSTPGGFGAFF. CDR3 bases: TGTGCCAGCAGCACTCCCGGGGGGTTCGGAGCTTTCTTT.

The rearrangement uses TRBV7-2 and TRBJ1-6; D possibly corresponds to TRBD1 (6 bases). With 1 base removed from V and 6 bases from J, the gap between germline ends came to 7 bases. Germline CDR1 and CDR2: SGHTA and FQGNSA. The CDR3 runs 14 residues. The CDR3 loop is CASSLVGGNSPLHF. The CDR3 DNA reads as TGTGCCAGCAGCTTAGTAGGGGGTAATTCACCCCTCCACTTT.

This rearrangement joins TRBV7-9 to TRBJ2-3; D gene unclear. CDR1 SEHNR and CDR2 FQNEAQ come from the germline V gene (reference sequence). This CDR3 is 15 amino acids long. Trimming took off 5 bases at V and 9 bases at J, with 21 bases between the two ends. CDR3 protein: CASSLASEIEATQYF. The CDR3, as DNA: TGTGCCAGCAGCCTGGCCTCTGAAATTGAGGCGACGCAGTATTTT.

The gene calls are TRBV7-2 and TRBJ2-1, with 8 positions matching TRBD2. V lost 1 base, J lost 5 bases, and 10 bases stayed unmatched. The CDR3 extends over 17 amino acids. Germline V gene data show CDR1 as SGHTA and CDR2 as FQGNSA. In DNA, the CDR3 is TGTGCCAGCAGCTTAGTCACCGGGACTAGTCGGCACAATGAGCAGTTCTTC. Its translation: CASSLVTGTSRHNEQFF.

This clone was observed once. The chain joins TRBV28 to TRBJ2-7; D is unclear. Trimming left V 3 bases short and J 7 bases short, with 10 bases between. This CDR3 contains 12 residues. The germline gives CDR1 MDHEN, CDR2 SYDVKM. The CDR3 nucleotides read TGTGCCAGCAGTTTCCACCCTAGAGAGCAGTACTTC. This sequence encodes CASSFHPREQYF.

The chain is built from TRBV18 and TRBJ1-4, with TRBD1 identical over 12 bases. Germline CDR1 KGHSH, CDR2 LQKENI. Trimming removed 5 bases from V and 3 bases from J; junction bases left unmatched: 10. The CDR3 sequence is 18 residues long. The CDR3 bases are TGTGCCAGCTCAACAACCTTGGGACAGGGGGCCCCTAATGAAAAACTGTTTTTT. Translation: CASSTTLGQGAPNEKLFF.

This sequence joins TRBV6-6 and TRBJ2-4, with 8 positions matching TRBD1. The length of the CDR3 is 15 residues. From germline, CDR1 is MNHNY and CDR2 SVGAGI (reference sequence). The J segment lost 8 bases and the V segment lost 5 bases, leaving 11 bases of the junction unmatched. The CDR3 here is CASSTTWTGQDIQYF. In DNA, the CDR3 is TGTGCCAGCAGTACCACTTGGACAGGGCAAGACATTCAGTACTTC.

The V and J genes are TRBV18 and TRBJ2-7; 11 bases map to TRBD1. This CDR3 region has 15 residues. After removal of 3 bases from V and 3 bases from J, the junction contained 4 bases not matched to a gene. The germline V gene encodes CDR1 KGHSH and CDR2 LQKENI. The CDR3 sequence: CASSPGQGGSYEQYF. The DNA of the CDR3 is TGTGCCAGCTCACCGGGACAGGGGGGTAGCTACGAGCAGTACTTC.

The V and J genes are TRBV6-6 and TRBJ1-3; D possibly corresponds to TRBD1 (6 bases). The CDR3 spans 15 residues. Germline CDR1 reads MNHNY; CDR2 reads SVGAGI (reference sequence). Between the trimmed V and J ends, which lost 6 bases and 1 base, there was a span of 13 bases. CDR3 sequence (DNA): TGTGCCAGCAGGCCACAGGGTTCGTCTGGAAACACCATATATTTT. It is translated as CASRPQGSSGNTIYF.

The chain is built from TRBV7-2 and TRBJ1-1, with 9 positions matching TRBD1. V dropped 5 bases and J dropped 5; count of bases not matched to a gene: 12. The CDR3 is 16 amino acids. CDR1 is SGHTA and CDR2 is FQGNSA in the germline V gene. The CDR3 region has the DNA TGTGCCAGCAGCCTAAGGACAGGGGCTATGGGGACTGAAGCTTTCTTT. As protein: CASSLRTGAMGTEAFF.

On this clone: One end of the junction is discordant with germline, which a read error may explain. V and J are TRBV5-4 and TRBJ1-4; 8 positions match TRBD1. Germline V lookup: CDR1 SGHNT, CDR2 YYREEE (reference sequence). CDR3 size: 13 residues. CDR3 region: CASSLAGTGGAVF. Written as DNA, the CDR3 is TGTGCCAGCAGCTTGGCCGGGACAGGAGGAGCGGTTTTT. The whole variable domain, remainder taken from reference TRBV5-4 and TRBJ1-4, is ETGVTQSPTHLIKTRGQQVTLRCSSQSGHNTVSWYQQALGQGPQFIFQYYREEENGRGNFPPRFSGLQFPNYSSELNVNALELDDSALYLCASSLAGTGGAVFGSGTQLSVL.

V is TRBV2 and J is TRBJ1-6; a weak D match, TRBD1 (5 bases). Trimming pared 5 bases from V and 5 bases from J, leaving 7 bases between. This CDR3 region has 13 residues. CDR1 SNHLY and CDR2 FYNNEI come from the germline V gene. Here the CDR3 DNA reads TGTGCCAGCAGTCTAGGGGATAATTCACCCCTCCACTTT. This codes for CASSLGDNSPLHF.

This chain connects TRBV30 to TRBJ1-5; D is unresolved. Germline-derived CDR1 and CDR2 are GTSNPN and SVGIG (reference sequence). This CDR3 has 15 amino acids. Trimming shortened V by 0 bases and J by 6 bases, and 15 bases separated the two germline ends. This chain's CDR3 is CAWSVRARRLQPQHF. CDR3 DNA sequence: TGTGCCTGGAGTGTACGAGCCAGGAGGCTTCAGCCCCAGCATTTT.

The chain is built from TRBV6-2 or TRBV6-3 and TRBJ1-2; D may be TRBD1 (5 bases). The CDR3 runs 13 residues. Trimming removed 0 bases at V and 6 bases at J, with 8 bases between. Per the germline V gene, CDR1 is MNHEY and CDR2 is SVGEGT. Here the CDR3 DNA reads TGTGCCAGCAGTTACTCGCAGACAGATGGCTACACCTTC. It codes for CASSYSQTDGYTF.

DNA for the CDR3: TGTGCCAGCAGGCTACTAGCGGGAGGACACAATGAGCAGTTCTTC. As protein: CASRLLAGGHNEQFF. J is TRBJ2-1 and V is TRBV6-5; 12 bases are a match to TRBD2. From germline, CDR1 is MNHEY and CDR2 SVGAGI. The CDR3 runs 15 residues. Trimming cost V 6 bases and J 5 bases; bases outside gene matches: 5.

V usage is TRBV3-1 (or the pseudogene TRBV3-2) and J usage is TRBJ2-2; maybe TRBD1 (6 bases). This CDR3 is 15 amino acids long. Germline V lookup: CDR1 LGHDT, CDR2 YNNKEL (reference sequence). The V and J ends lost 4 bases and 0 bases respectively, with 9 bases between them. Written as DNA, the CDR3 is TGTGCCAGCAGCCCCCGGACAGCGAACACCGGGGAGCTGTTTTTT. Its protein is CASSPRTANTGELFF.